This T cell receptor (beta chain) was found in a study of blood T cell repertoires in COVID-19. Background on the study: T cells, B-cell-depleted T cells, or PBMCs provided the cDNA or gDNA that served as material.

The CDR3 loop spans 12 amino acids. Germline V gene data show CDR1 as LGHDT and CDR2 as YNNKEL (reference sequence). Trimming at V came to 3 bases and at J to 10 bases, leaving 3 bases not matched to a gene. Original analysis: Amplification with reference gene primers provided the estimates of nucleated cell counts. Sequencing used immunoSEQ multiplex PCR; TCRdb keeps in-frame clones, though not all of them. That table supplies the V and J calls and clone size; D and trimming were determined from the DNA. The sample has 95,000 to 150,000 clones, roughly four fifths seen once. The TCR was taken from a human donor in a cohort sampled during active COVID-19. Sequencing used peripheral blood. The rearrangement uses TRBV3-1 (or the pseudogene TRBV3-2) and TRBJ2-1; 7 bases are a match to TRBD1. In nucleotides, the CDR3 is TGTGCCAGCAGCCAGGGGGACAGAGAGCAGTTCTTC. It translates to CASSQGDREQFF.